Following are 12 T cell receptor beta chains from one sample sequenced in a study of CD8 T cells in Susac syndrome (dated by TCRdb to the late 2010s). The method was the immunoSEQ multiplex PCR assay. RNA was extracted using the RNeasy kit, and roughly 0.45 to 1 microgram was reverse transcribed with random hexamers. TCRdb reanalyzed the raw reads on its own, using fastp at Q25 for trimming and MiXCR for clone calling, and kept in-frame beta chains. Merged by CDR3 protein, the rows form single entries marked with the most common genes and DNA. The sample profile shows around 200,000 distinct CDR3 sequences; approximately 95% of them were found once. In total, the top ten clones hold around 0.16% of the sample. Sequenced: CD8+ T cells from PBMCs. Receptors originate from a human donor with Susac syndrome.

The CDR3 sequence: CASSLSAGTPYNEQFF. In DNA form, the CDR3 reads TGTGCCAGCAGCTTATCGGCCGGGACGCCCTACAATGAGCAGTTCTTC. The chain recombines TRBV11-2 with TRBJ2-1; tentatively, D is TRBD1 or TRBD2 (5 bases each). Looked up from germline, CDR1 is SGHAT and CDR2 is FQNNGV. Trimming left V 2 bases short and J 2 bases short, with 13 bases between. The CDR3 sequence is 16 residues long.

V and J are TRBV20-1 and TRBJ1-2, with D uncertain. Trimming pared 3 bases from V and 0 bases from J, leaving 8 bases between. Germline CDR1 reads DFQATT; CDR2 reads SNEGSKA (reference sequence). The CDR3 is 13 residues long. The CDR3 DNA is TGCAGTGCTAGCGGGGTACCTAACTATGGCTACACCTTC. Translation: CSASGVPNYGYTF.

The genes are TRBV29-1 and TRBJ1-5; 9 bases are shared with TRBD1. Germline CDR1 and CDR2: SQVTM and ANQGSEA. CDR3 length: 14 amino acids. Trimming at V came to 6 bases and at J to 3 bases, leaving 6 bases not matched to a gene. The CDR3 DNA reads TGCAGCGTCCTCACAGGGGGCTACAATCAGCCCCAGCATTTT. Protein sequence: CSVLTGGYNQPQHF.

The chain employs TRBV11-2 and TRBJ2-1; D perhaps matches TRBD2 (5 bases). Germline V CDR1 and CDR2: SGHAT, FQNNGV. Trimming pared 0 bases from V and 5 bases from J, leaving 14 bases between. The CDR3 is 16 amino acids. The CDR3 region has the DNA TGTGCCAGCAGCTTAGAACAGAGGGAAGCCGACAATGAGCAGTTCTTC. It codes for CASSLEQREADNEQFF. The whole variable domain, filled in from reference TRBV11-2 and TRBJ2-1, reads EAGVAQSPRYKIIEKRQSVAFWCNPISGHATLYWYQQILGQGPKLLIQFQNNGVVDDSQLPKDRFSAERLKGVDSTLKIQPAKLEDSAVYLCASSLEQREADNEQFFGPGTRLTVL.

The chain links TRBV3-1 to TRBJ2-7; D gene uncertain. V was shortened by 0 bases and J by 3 bases, with 9 bases between the two germline ends. Germline V CDR1 and CDR2: LGHDT, YNNKEL (reference sequence). This CDR3 has 14 amino acids. CDR3: CASSQEVRRYEQYF. CDR3 nucleotide sequence: TGTGCCAGCAGCCAAGAGGTCAGGCGCTACGAGCAGTACTTC.

The CDR3 nucleotides are TGCGCCAGCAGCGGTTCCCTCAACGGGGAAGCTTTCTTT. Translating gives CASSGSLNGEAFF. The rearrangement joins TRBV4-1 to TRBJ1-1; D ambiguous. CDR1 is MGHRA, CDR2 YSYEKL, per germline. The ends were cut back, 5 bases at V and 8 bases at J, with 15 bases in the middle. The CDR3 loop spans 13 amino acids.

The chain joins TRBV12-3 or TRBV12-4 to TRBJ2-7; D possibly corresponds to TRBD1 (6 bases). V was cut by 6 bases and J by 0 bases, with 12 bases left in between. This CDR3 contains 14 residues. The CDR3 sequence is CASSTGLSSYEQYF. The CDR3 coding sequence is TGTGCCAGCAGCACAGGGTTGAGCTCCTACGAGCAGTACTTC.

The chain has TRBV12-3 or TRBV12-4 and TRBJ2-1; tentatively, D is TRBD1 (6 bases). The CDR3 runs to 15 residues. The V end lost 0 bases, the J end lost 0 bases, and 6 bases lay between the germline ends. The CDR3 region has the DNA TGTGCCAGCAGTTTAGCGGACAGCTCCTACAATGAGCAGTTCTTC. Encoded protein: CASSLADSSYNEQFF.

The rearrangement links TRBV20-1 to TRBJ2-7; D tentatively reads TRBD1 or TRBD2 (5 bases each). This CDR3 comprises 14 residues. From germline, CDR1 is DFQATT and CDR2 SNEGSKA (reference sequence). Trimming took off 0 bases at V and 5 bases at J, with 14 bases between the two ends. The DNA for the CDR3 is TGCAGTGCTAGAGATCAGGGAGACGGGGACGAGCAGTACTTC. This gives the protein CSARDQGDGDEQYF.

CDR3 in amino acids: CASSVEGGGYTGELFF. The CDR3 DNA sequence: TGTGCCAGCAGCGTAGAAGGCGGGGGGTACACCGGGGAGCTGTTTTTT. The rearrangement joins TRBV9 to TRBJ2-2; TRBD2 aligns across 8 bases. Trimming cost V 0 bases and J 3 bases; bases outside gene matches: 4. The CDR3 runs 16 residues. Germline V gene data show CDR1 as SGDLS and CDR2 as YYNGEE.

The chain recombines TRBV3-1 with TRBJ2-1, with a possible D match to TRBD2 (6 bases). Trimming left V 4 bases short and J 6 bases short, with 16 bases between. CDR1 and CDR2 (germline): LGHDT, YNNKEL (reference sequence). This CDR3 contains 15 residues. CDR3 bases: TGTGCCAGCAGCCGTCTTGGTGGGAGGACCAATGAGCAGTTCTTC. The encoded protein is CASSRLGGRTNEQFF.

This rearrangement joins TRBV30 to TRBJ1-1, with unresolved D. The CDR3 is made up of 13 amino acids. Germline CDR1 GTSNPN, CDR2 SVGIG (reference sequence). V lost 3 bases and J 0 bases, leaving 8 bases between the germline ends. This CDR3 reads CAWSLPMNTEAFF. The CDR3, as DNA: TGTGCCTGGAGCCTCCCAATGAACACTGAAGCTTTCTTT.